The sample holds a few counts of the clone carrying this TCR beta chain. The record originates from a study of cytomegalovirus exposure and HLA in healthy donors. PCR used 60 Vbeta primers and 13 Jbeta primers. In the original processing: An analysis that came later counted tens of millions of unique TCR beta chains, approximately 11 million shared. The table came from immunoSEQ multiplex PCR; TCRdb's copy has only in-frame clones and leaves some out. V and J calls and clone size are given by that table; D and trimming were obtained from the DNA. The data contain around 80,000 clones, around 9.1% of them singletons. The TCR originated in a man in his sixties in good health and CMV-seropositive. Source material: PBMCs.

CDR3 in amino acids: CASSFRGALGTQYF. CDR3 DNA sequence: TGTGCCAGCAGTTTCAGGGGGGCGCTGGGGACCCAGTACTTC. The chain uses TRBV28 and TRBJ2-5, with D perhaps TRBD1 (7 bases). Looked up from germline, CDR1 is MDHEN and CDR2 is SYDVKM. The CDR3 has 14 amino acids. The V and J ends lost 3 bases and 7 bases respectively, with 15 bases between them.